This T cell receptor beta chain is from a study of regulatory T cells in long-lasting Graves disease. Notes on the study in general: Study was limited to peripheral blood, excluding thyroid tissue. Repertoires from persistent disease leaned toward TRBV28, TRBJ1-2 and TRBJ2-5.

With 6 bases removed from V and 0 bases from J, the gap between germline ends came to 8 bases. The CDR3 totals 14 residues. Relying on iRepertoire HTBI primers and Arm-PCR of CDR3 regions, the team built TCR beta libraries. From the multiplex PCR reads, TCRdb called clonotypes with MiXCR, one entry per CDR3 protein. The table lists some 330,000 distinct CDR3 sequences, roughly 25% of them singletons. Of note for this clonotype: Its antigen is currently unknown.

Regarding time point: persistent/refractory GD, antithyroid drugs over 5 years with positive TRAb. Scientists built the TCR library using RNA that was extracted from PBMCs. By American Thyroid Association guidelines, Graves' disease was diagnosed in the cohort. Patients came from an endocrinology department in Xi'an, China. The V call is TRBV12-3 or TRBV12-4, the J call TRBJ1-4, with D possibly matching TRBD1 (5 bases). The receptor's source is a middle-aged woman with Graves disease. Here the sequenced sample was peripheral blood mononuclear cells (PBMCs), taken when the disease was refractory, from a patient treated with antithyroid drugs. CDR3 sequence: CASRSTATNEKLFF. CDR3 DNA sequence: TGTGCCAGCAGGTCGACAGCAACTAATGAAAAACTGTTTTTT.